This T cell receptor (beta chain) was sequenced during a study of T-cell memory formation after mild COVID-19. This clonotype turned up a few times. The antigen remains unidentified. TCRdb reprocessed the 5' RACE reads via MiXCR and lists one record per CDR3 protein. This table has more than 120,000 distinct CDR3 sequences, approximately 21% appearing once. Whole-study results and caveats: Nothing confirmed that second-wave clones peaking on day 37 were specific for SARS-CoV-2.

The V gene's germline CDR1 is MNHEY and CDR2 SMNVEV (reference sequence). The CDR3 is 16 residues long. The ends lost 5 bases at V and 5 bases at J; junction bases unmatched: 12. This TCR came from an adult woman who had mild COVID-19 (a few samples of this study predate the infection). Cell type and time point are not known. The sample was PBMCs or a T cell subset sorted from them (not recorded which). V gene TRBV27 combines with J gene TRBJ1-2; 9 nucleotides match TRBD1. CDR3 nucleotide sequence: TGTGCCAGCAGTCCCGAAGGGACAGGGTTGCGGTATGGCTACACCTTC. Amino acid sequence: CASSPEGTGLRYGYTF.